One TCR beta chain is described in this entry. The target antigen is unknown. The primer mix had 60 Vbeta and 13 Jbeta primers. Method: immunoSEQ multiplex PCR; TCRdb's copy keeps in-frame clones and lacks some. The sample includes 65,000 to 100,000 clones, 75% to 80% of them seen just once. This specimen comes from a study of cytomegalovirus exposure and HLA in healthy donors. On the study more broadly: Genotyping showed approximately 81% of almost 400 donors falling in the Caucasian-associated ancestry cluster. Study-level results: Serostatus for CMV was the only available immune exposure information. Per published accounts, TCR beta sequences correctly predicted the HLA-A and HLA-B alleles of most subjects.

The germline V and J ends were trimmed by 0 bases and 0 bases, with 10 bases remaining between them. Germline-derived CDR1 and CDR2 are SGHRS and YFSETQ. There are 16 residues in the CDR3. Material: PBMCs. This TCR was sampled from a female donor in good health and CMV-seronegative. The rearrangement uses TRBV5-1 and TRBJ2-1, with D maybe TRBD2 (5 bases). The CDR3 sequence: CASSLAVGLSYNEQFF. DNA of the CDR3: TGCGCCAGCAGCTTGGCCGTCGGACTCTCCTACAATGAGCAGTTCTTC.